The entry that follows covers one T cell receptor (beta chain) sequence. Antigen unknown. Via MiXCR, TCRdb re-called the 5' RACE reads, giving one row per CDR3 protein. Found here are roughly 500,000 distinct CDR3 sequences, about 19% of them singletons; the top ten hold roughly an eighth. The sample comes from a study of T cells after yellow fever vaccination. Study findings and constraints: A weaker secondary response peaked on day 5, the primary on day 15. Re-detected after boosting: most primary clones, approximately 97% of CD4 and 75% to 90% of CD8.

The CDR3 consists of 14 residues. Germline loops: CDR1 DFQATT, CDR2 SNEGSKA (reference sequence). The V end was cut by 3 bases, the J end by 2 bases, with 14 bases between. This sequence joins TRBV20-1 and TRBJ2-7; the D gene could be TRBD1 or TRBD2 (5 bases each). This sequence was found in a man between 25 and 39 years old who received the YFV17D yellow fever vaccine. The sample in question was PBMCs, obtained 15 days after the yellow fever booster vaccination. CDR3 bases: TGCAGTGCTAGCCCACCGGGACCCACCTACGAGCAGTACTTC. Translating gives CSASPPGPTYEQYF.